These 13 T cell receptor beta chains originate from one sample sequenced in a study of CD8+CD57+ T cells in acquired aplastic anemia. For CDR3 and TCR beta VDJ profiling, genomic DNA was the template used. TCRdb re-derived calls from the reads in MiXCR, one entry per CDR3 protein. Of about 190,000 distinct CDR3 sequences listed, roughly 56% are singletons. The specimen sequenced was sorted CD4+, CD8+, or CD8+CD57+ T cells (not recorded which) from PBMCs. These TCRs come from a human donor in good health, serving as a control.

The table lists this clonotype with a count of one. The chain combines TRBV9 with TRBJ1-2, with D possibly being TRBD1 (6 bases). Trimming left V 4 bases short and J 7 bases short, with 14 bases between. Germline CDR1 SGDLS, CDR2 YYNGEE. This CDR3 region has 13 residues. Here the CDR3 DNA reads TGTGCCAGCAGCACTTCGACAGGCCGTGGCTACACCTTC. As protein: CASSTSTGRGYTF. Complete variable domain (other parts from reference TRBV9 and TRBJ1-2): DSGVTQTPKHLITATGQRVTLRCSPRSGDLSVYWYQQSLDQGLQFLIQYYNGEERAKGNILERFSAQQFPDLHSELNLSSLELGDSALYFCASSTSTGRGYTFGSGTRLTVV.

V gene TRBV7-9 combines with J gene TRBJ1-2, with D hard to call. The CDR3 length is 13 residues. Germline lookup yields CDR1 SEHNR and CDR2 FQNEAQ (reference sequence). The ends were cut back, 5 bases at V and 5 bases at J, with 12 bases in the middle. CDR3: CASSPDSLYGYTF. CDR3 DNA sequence: TGTGCCAGCAGCCCGGACTCCTTATATGGCTACACCTTC.

In its sample, this clonotype was seen many times. The chain uses TRBV6-5 and TRBJ2-7, with D possibly matching TRBD1 (6 bases). CDR3 length: 14 residues. V was cut by 5 bases and J by 0 bases, with 11 bases left in between. Germline-derived CDR1 and CDR2 are MNHEY and SVGAGI. The CDR3 region is CASSQGQYSYEQYF. The CDR3 DNA follows: TGTGCCAGCAGTCAAGGACAGTACTCCTACGAGCAGTACTTC.

Remarks on this clonotype: This may stem from a read error, because a much larger clone lies one nucleotide away. The chain recombines TRBV4-1 with TRBJ2-1; D unclear. Germline loops: CDR1 MGHRA, CDR2 YSYEKL. This CDR3 is built from 16 residues. CDR3 in DNA: TGCGCCAGCGGCCAAAAAATCGATAGCTCCTACAATGAGCAGTTCTTC. Its translation is CASGQKIDSSYNEQFF.

This clonotype was counted between two and nine times. The chain links TRBV6-2 or TRBV6-3 to TRBJ2-7; 10 bases are shared with TRBD1. Unmatched junction bases numbered 14, after V lost 11 bases and J lost 7 bases. Germline V lookup: CDR1 MNHEY, CDR2 SVGEGT. This CDR3 spans 14 amino acids. CDR3 in amino acids: CASLSWDRGREQYF. Here the CDR3 DNA reads TGTGCCTCCTTGTCCTGGGACAGGGGTCGGGAGCAGTACTTC.

Notes on this clonotype: Compared with germline, one end of the junction differs, possibly owing to a read error. The chain has TRBV9 and TRBJ2-1; 7 bases map to TRBD1. Germline CDR1 SGDLS, CDR2 YYNGEE. The CDR3 extends over 14 amino acids. The CDR3 spells CAGSVTGATNEQFF. The CDR3 DNA is TGTGCCGGCAGCGTTACAGGGGCAACTAATGAGCAGTTCTTC.

The chain has TRBV11-1 and TRBJ2-7, with 7 bases lining up with TRBD2. Germline CDR1 is SGHAT and CDR2 is FQDESV (reference sequence). The J segment lost 7 bases and the V segment lost 2 bases, leaving 11 bases of the junction unmatched. The CDR3 consists of 15 residues. CDR3 protein: CASSLRSAGTTEQYF. CDR3 DNA sequence: TGTGCCAGCAGCTTACGCTCAGCGGGAACTACGGAGCAGTACTTC. The whole variable domain, filled in from reference TRBV11-1 and TRBJ2-7, reads EAEVAQSPRYKITEKSQAVAFWCDPISGHATLYWYRQILGQGPELLVQFQDESVVDDSQLPKDRFSAERLKGVDSTLKIQPAELGDSAMYLCASSLRSAGTTEQYFGPGTRLTVT.

This clonotype has at least ten counts. V usage is TRBV7-2 and J usage is TRBJ2-6; D uncertain. The CDR3 spans 18 residues. Trimming stripped 2 bases from V and 2 bases from J, with 16 bases between. CDR1 is SGHTA, CDR2 FQGNSA, per germline. The CDR3 loop is CASSLFAGAGAGANVLTF. CDR3 DNA sequence: TGTGCCAGCAGCTTATTTGCCGGTGCTGGGGCTGGGGCCAACGTCCTGACTTTC.

As DNA, the CDR3 is TGCAGTGCTACACTAGGGGACAGCGATTCACCCCTCCACTTT. It specifies CSATLGDSDSPLHF. The genes are TRBV20-1 and TRBJ1-6, with TRBD1 matching over 7 bases. Germline V gene data show CDR1 as DFQATT and CDR2 as SNEGSKA (reference sequence). This CDR3 is 14 amino acids long. V lost 4 bases and J lost 8; bases outside the gene matches: 8.

This clonotype was seen repeatedly, ten times or more. This chain uses TRBV20-1 with TRBJ2-1; tentatively, D is TRBD2 (6 bases). The germline gives CDR1 DFQATT, CDR2 SNEGSKA (reference sequence). The germline V and J ends were trimmed by 6 bases and 5 bases, with 11 bases remaining between them. The CDR3 spans 12 residues. CDR3 protein: CSARDFHNEQFF. DNA of the CDR3: TGCAGTGCGAGGGACTTTCACAATGAGCAGTTCTTC.

This clonotype came up many times. V and J are TRBV7-2 and TRBJ1-1; the match to TRBD1 covers 8 bases. The ends lost 2 bases at V and 4 bases at J; junction bases unmatched: 3. CDR3 size: 14 residues. Germline V gives CDR1 SGHTA, CDR2 FQGNSA. The chain's CDR3 is CASSLRQGFTEAFF. CDR3 nucleotide sequence: TGTGCCAGCAGCTTACGACAGGGGTTCACTGAAGCTTTCTTT.

Turning to this clonotype: A much larger clone lies one base from this, so it may be a read error. V gene TRBV2 combines with J gene TRBJ1-3; D unclear. The CDR3 consists of 15 residues. V was trimmed by 2 bases and J by 2 bases, leaving 10 bases between them. Germline V lookup: CDR1 SNHLY, CDR2 FYNNEI. CDR3 protein: CASSESLDPGNTIYF. Here the CDR3 DNA reads TGTGCCAGCAGTGAAAGTCTGGACCCTGGAAACACCATATATTTT. Filled out from reference TRBV2 and TRBJ1-3, the complete variable domain reads EPEVTQTPSHQVTQMGQEVILRCVPISNHLYFYWYRQILGQKVEFLVSFYNNEISEKSEIFDDQFSVERPDGSNFTLKIRSTKLEDSAMYFCASSESLDPGNTIYFGEGSWLTVV.

V and J are TRBV7-8 and TRBJ2-1; D may be TRBD1 (5 bases). The CDR3 has 15 residues. Trimming took 1 base from V and 0 from J, leaving 7 bases between them. The germline gives CDR1 SGHVS, CDR2 FQNEAQ. The CDR3 DNA reads TGTGCCAGCAGCTTAGGCAGGGACTCCTACAATGAGCAGTTCTTC. Amino acids: CASSLGRDSYNEQFF.